The 30 T cell receptor beta chains below come from one sample, sequenced in a study of blood T cell repertoires in COVID-19. Assay used: immunoSEQ multiplex PCR; TCRdb lists only in-frame clones, some missing. The sample shows 55,000 to 70,000 clones, approximately 89% of them seen only once. The material sequenced was peripheral blood. The receptor set was obtained from a man aged 55 to 70 with active or convalescent COVID-19.

The genes are TRBV7-8 and TRBJ2-7; the D gene is possibly TRBD2 (6 bases). Germline CDR1 and CDR2: SGHVS and FQNEAQ. The CDR3 sequence is 13 residues long. V shed 3 bases and J shed 1 base, with 7 bases lying between them. The CDR3 protein is CASSFGGSYEQYF. DNA for the CDR3: TGTGCCAGCAGCTTTGGGGGGTCCTACGAGCAGTACTTC.

This chain links TRBV18 with TRBJ2-7; D remains unclear. CDR1 is KGHSH, CDR2 LQKENI, per germline. V was pared by 6 bases and J by 5 bases, with 17 bases between. The CDR3 totals 14 residues. As DNA, the CDR3 is TGTGCCAGCTCGCCGCGGAGTACCGCAAACGAGCAGTACTTC. Amino acid sequence: CASSPRSTANEQYF.

The CDR3 protein is CASSHRNSPLHF. The CDR3 DNA sequence: TGTGCCAGCAGCCACAGAAATTCACCCCTCCACTTT. The chain joins TRBV4-2 to TRBJ1-6; D gene unclear. The V end was cut by 3 bases, the J end by 7 bases, with 4 bases between. The germline gives CDR1 LGHNA, CDR2 YNFKEQ. CDR3 length: 12 amino acids.

The chain employs TRBV29-1 and TRBJ1-2, with a tentative D call TRBD1 (6 bases). The CDR3 has 16 amino acids. Trimming left V 1 base short and J 2 bases short, with 17 bases between. In germline, CDR1 is SQVTM, CDR2 ANQGSEA. Here the CDR3 reads CSVEVPVGGINYGYTF. The CDR3, as DNA: TGCAGCGTTGAAGTCCCGGTTGGGGGCATAAACTATGGCTACACCTTC.

The chain couples TRBV27 to TRBJ1-3, with 8 nucleotides matching TRBD1. The CDR3 sequence is 15 residues long. CDR1 is MNHEY and CDR2 is SMNVEV in the germline V gene (reference sequence). The junction had 2 bases not matched to a gene; V was cut back by 2 bases and J by 2 bases. CDR3 DNA sequence: TGTGCCAGCAGTTTAGACAGGGGAGCTGGAAACACCATATATTTT. It codes for CASSLDRGAGNTIYF.

The genes are TRBV5-1 and TRBJ1-4; D might be TRBD1 (6 bases). The CDR3 consists of 14 residues. The V and J ends lost 2 bases and 6 bases respectively, with 11 bases between them. Looked up from germline, CDR1 is SGHRS and CDR2 is YFSETQ. The CDR3 region is CASSFKGGDEKLFF. In DNA, the CDR3 is TGCGCCAGCAGCTTCAAAGGGGGAGATGAAAAACTGTTTTTT.

V usage is TRBV5-1 and J usage is TRBJ1-2, with 11 bases aligning to TRBD1. J lost 8 bases, V lost 5 bases, and 11 bases had no gene match. Germline V CDR1 and CDR2: SGHRS, YFSETQ. There are 15 residues in the CDR3. CDR3 sequence: CASRPNPGQGGGYTF. The CDR3 DNA reads as TGCGCCAGCAGACCCAACCCGGGACAGGGGGGAGGCTACACCTTC. Full variable domain (missing parts from reference TRBV5-1 and TRBJ1-2): KAGVTQTPRYLIKTRGQQVTLSCSPISGHRSVSWYQQTPGQGLQFLFEYFSETQRNKGNFPGRFSGRQFSNSRSEMNVSTLELGDSALYLCASRPNPGQGGGYTFGSGTRLTVV.

This clone was counted a single time. Compared with germline, one end of the junction differs, possibly owing to a read error. The rearrangement links TRBV7-2 to TRBJ2-1, with 9 bases fitting TRBD1. The CDR3 is 15 amino acids. Germline CDR1 is SGHTA and CDR2 is FQGNSA. The CDR3 coding sequence is TGTGCCAGCAGCGTACAGGGGGCCTCCTCCAATGAGCAGTTCTTC. Encoded protein: CASSVQGASSNEQFF.

The chain has TRBV29-1 and TRBJ2-1, with a weak D call TRBD1 (6 bases). V gave up 4 bases and J gave up 6 bases, with 13 bases separating them. Germline loops: CDR1 SQVTM, CDR2 ANQGSEA. The CDR3 length is 13 residues. Written as DNA, the CDR3 is TGCAGCGTTGGCCAGGGGAGAATCAATGAGCAGTTCTTC. Translated: CSVGQGRINEQFF.

The gene calls are TRBV18 and TRBJ2-1; 9 bases fit TRBD2. V was clipped by 3 bases and J by 2 bases; unmatched bases: 5. CDR3 length equals 16 residues. The germline V gene encodes CDR1 KGHSH and CDR2 LQKENI. The DNA of the CDR3 is TGTGCCAGCTCACCCCCCCTAGCGGGAACCTACAATGAGCAGTTCTTC. This sequence encodes CASSPPLAGTYNEQFF.

The J gene is TRBJ1-6, the V gene TRBV5-1; D not certain. Between the trimmed V and J ends, which lost 0 bases and 14 bases, there was a span of 12 bases. CDR1 SGHRS and CDR2 YFSETQ come from the germline V gene. The CDR3 runs to 13 residues. The CDR3 reads CASSLDPSGTLHF. The CDR3 region has the DNA TGCGCCAGCAGCTTGGATCCTTCCGGGACCCTCCACTTT.

The rearrangement joins TRBV10-3 to TRBJ2-7; 9 positions match TRBD1. V lost 6 bases, J lost 2 bases, and 5 bases stayed unmatched. CDR1 and CDR2 (germline): ENHRY, SYGVKD. CDR3 size: 14 residues. The CDR3 region is CAIRTDRGPYEQYF. DNA for the CDR3: TGTGCCATCAGGACGGACAGGGGACCCTACGAGCAGTACTTC.

The chain is built from TRBV27 and TRBJ2-5; 9 positions agree with TRBD2. V shed 5 bases and J 2 bases; nucleotides not matched to a gene: 3. Germline lookup yields CDR1 MNHEY and CDR2 SMNVEV (reference sequence). This CDR3 spans 14 amino acids. The CDR3 sequence: CASSGLATQETQYF. In DNA form, the CDR3 reads TGTGCCAGCAGTGGACTAGCGACACAAGAGACCCAGTACTTC.

The V gene is TRBV3-1 (or the pseudogene TRBV3-2), the J gene TRBJ2-7; TRBD1 is a possible D gene (5 bases). In germline, CDR1 is LGHDT, CDR2 YNNKEL (reference sequence). CDR3 length: 15 residues. V shed 1 base and J shed 4 bases, with 14 bases lying between them. The CDR3 sequence: CASSQGGSLGYEQYF. The CDR3 DNA reads as TGTGCCAGCAGCCAAGGGGGCTCCTTGGGTTACGAGCAGTACTTC.

The chain links TRBV4-1 to TRBJ2-7, with 8 bases lining up with TRBD1. The CDR3 is 15 residues long. The germline V gene encodes CDR1 MGHRA and CDR2 YSYEKL. V lost 1 base, J lost 12 bases, and 14 bases stayed unmatched. The CDR3 DNA sequence: TGCGCCAGCAGCCAAGTTACAGGGGGTACTTTTTCTGTGTACTTC. It codes for CASSQVTGGTFSVYF.

This clone was counted a few times. This rearrangement joins TRBV30 to TRBJ2-7, with D maybe TRBD1 (5 bases). Trimming took 1 base from V and 3 from J, leaving 7 bases between them. The CDR3 sequence is 12 residues long. Germline CDR1 and CDR2: GTSNPN and SVGIG (reference sequence). This chain's CDR3 is CAWSGQGYEQYF. The CDR3 DNA reads TGTGCCTGGAGTGGGCAGGGCTACGAGCAGTACTTC.

This clone was counted between two and nine times. The chain employs TRBV10-3 and TRBJ1-1; a weak D match, TRBD1 (6 bases). Looked up from germline, CDR1 is ENHRY and CDR2 is SYGVKD. There are 11 residues in the CDR3. The V and J ends lost 8 bases and 4 bases respectively, with 8 bases between them. The CDR3 here is CAISGVTEAFF. CDR3 DNA sequence: TGTGCCATCTCAGGGGTCACTGAAGCTTTCTTT.

The chain employs TRBV7-2 and TRBJ1-1, with TRBD1 matching over 7 bases. The CDR3 has 14 amino acids. The germline gives CDR1 SGHTA, CDR2 FQGNSA. V was clipped by 5 bases and J by 4 bases; unmatched bases: 7. The CDR3 loop is CASSVGRGVTEAFF. CDR3 DNA sequence: TGTGCCAGCAGCGTCGGCAGGGGGGTCACTGAAGCTTTCTTT.

This clone was found a few times. The chain has TRBV4-1 and TRBJ1-5; D unclear. The CDR3 covers 15 residues. Germline CDR1 reads MGHRA; CDR2 reads YSYEKL. Trimming left V 7 bases short and J 1 base short, with 14 bases between. The CDR3 DNA follows: TGCGCCAGCAAATGGAGATACCTAAGCAATCAGCCCCAGCATTTT. This encodes CASKWRYLSNQPQHF.

The chain links TRBV6-1 to TRBJ1-4; 8 positions match TRBD1. Trimming at V came to 2 bases and at J to 3 bases, leaving 2 bases not matched to a gene. Germline V lookup: CDR1 MNHNS, CDR2 SASEGT. The CDR3 spans 15 residues. The CDR3 is CASSERDRPNEKLFF. As DNA, the CDR3 is TGTGCCAGCAGTGAAAGGGACAGGCCTAATGAAAAACTGTTTTTT.

The gene calls are TRBV24-1 and TRBJ1-2; 7 nucleotides agree with TRBD1. Germline lookup yields CDR1 KGHDR and CDR2 SFDVKD. The CDR3 spans 15 residues. Germline trimming cut 9 bases from V and 5 bases from J; bases unmatched to any gene: 14. DNA for the CDR3: TGTGCCACCCCACTTTTTTCTGACAGGGTATATGGCTACACCTTC. Translated: CATPLFSDRVYGYTF.

V and J are TRBV28 and TRBJ1-6; unclear D gene. The ends were cut back, 3 bases at V and 8 bases at J, with 20 bases in the middle. The CDR3 covers 17 residues. Germline V gene sequence: CDR1 MDHEN, CDR2 SYDVKM. The CDR3 region is CASSLAPLNIQYSPLHF. The CDR3 region has the DNA TGTGCCAGCAGTTTGGCCCCCCTCAATATACAGTATTCACCCCTCCACTTT.

V usage is TRBV9 and J usage is TRBJ1-2; D might be TRBD1 (5 bases). V was shortened by 1 base and J by 2 bases, with 9 bases between the two germline ends. CDR1 is SGDLS, CDR2 YYNGEE, per germline. This CDR3 has 14 amino acids. CDR3 in amino acids: CASSVSPGNYGYTF. The DNA for the CDR3 is TGTGCCAGCAGCGTAAGTCCAGGGAACTATGGCTACACCTTC. Full variable domain (outside the CDR3, taken from reference TRBV9 and TRBJ1-2): DSGVTQTPKHLITATGQRVTLRCSPRSGDLSVYWYQQSLDQGLQFLIQYYNGEERAKGNILERFSAQQFPDLHSELNLSSLELGDSALYFCASSVSPGNYGYTFGSGTRLTVV.

This chain joins TRBV3-1 (or the pseudogene TRBV3-2) and TRBJ2-7, with TRBD2 matching over 10 bases. Germline V CDR1 and CDR2: LGHDT, YNNKEL (reference sequence). Trimming removed 3 bases from V and 3 bases from J; junction bases left unmatched: 5. This CDR3 spans 15 amino acids. The chain's CDR3 is CASSQPGLAVYEQYF. In DNA form, the CDR3 reads TGTGCCAGCAGCCAGCCTGGACTAGCGGTCTACGAGCAGTACTTC.

The chain uses TRBV5-1 and TRBJ2-5; D might be TRBD2 (5 bases). The CDR3 covers 14 residues. Germline lookup yields CDR1 SGHRS and CDR2 YFSETQ. V was shortened by 0 bases and J by 2 bases, with 8 bases between the two germline ends. The CDR3 region is CASSLGGIQETQYF. The CDR3 coding sequence is TGCGCCAGCAGCTTGGGAGGGATACAAGAGACCCAGTACTTC.

The chain is built from TRBV6-5 and TRBJ2-5, with a tentative D call TRBD2 (6 bases). CDR1 is MNHEY and CDR2 is SVGAGI in the germline V gene. V was trimmed by 2 bases and J by 2 bases, leaving 9 bases between them. The CDR3 runs 14 residues. The CDR3 nucleotides are TGTGCCAGCAGTTACCTCGGACTACAAGAGACCCAGTACTTC. Protein: CASSYLGLQETQYF.

V usage is TRBV9 and J usage is TRBJ2-3, with D possibly matching TRBD1 (6 bases). V dropped 0 bases and J dropped 3 bases, with 8 bases sitting between them. The CDR3 is 14 amino acids. Germline CDR1 and CDR2: SGDLS and YYNGEE. The CDR3 nucleotides read TGTGCCAGCAGCGTAGCTAGGGGGACAGATACGCAGTATTTT. It codes for CASSVARGTDTQYF.

The CDR3 sequence is CASSPPGQGSYEQYF. The CDR3 DNA reads as TGTGCCAGCTCACCACCGGGACAGGGTTCCTACGAGCAGTACTTC. The chain combines TRBV18 with TRBJ2-7, with 9 bases matching TRBD1. The junction had 1 base not matched to a gene; V was cut back by 0 bases and J by 1 base. This CDR3 comprises 15 residues. Germline-derived CDR1 and CDR2 are KGHSH and LQKENI.

The V call is TRBV5-1, the J call TRBJ1-6; D not certain. V was shortened by 4 bases and J by 5 bases, with 4 bases between the two germline ends. Germline assignment: CDR1 SGHRS and CDR2 YFSETQ. This CDR3 spans 12 amino acids. In DNA, the CDR3 is TGCGCCAGCAGCCTAAATAATTCACCCCTCCACTTT. It translates to CASSLNNSPLHF.

V is TRBV27 and J is TRBJ2-7; 15 nucleotides match TRBD2. CDR1 is MNHEY, CDR2 SMNVEV, per germline (reference sequence). The length of the CDR3 is 16 residues. Trimming took 6 bases from V and 2 from J; bases not matched to a gene: 5. CDR3 DNA: TGTGCCAGCAGGGGACTAGCGGGAGGAAAACCCTACGAGCAGTACTTC. Translation gives CASRGLAGGKPYEQYF.